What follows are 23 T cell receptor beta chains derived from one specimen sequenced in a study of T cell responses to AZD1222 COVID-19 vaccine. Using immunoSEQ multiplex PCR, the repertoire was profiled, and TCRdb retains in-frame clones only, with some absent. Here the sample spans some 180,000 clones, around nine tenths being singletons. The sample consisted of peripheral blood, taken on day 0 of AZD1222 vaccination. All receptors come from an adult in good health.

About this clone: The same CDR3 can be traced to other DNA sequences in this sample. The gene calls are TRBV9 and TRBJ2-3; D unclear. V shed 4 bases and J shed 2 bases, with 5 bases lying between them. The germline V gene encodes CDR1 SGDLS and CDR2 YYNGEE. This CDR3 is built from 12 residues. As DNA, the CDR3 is TGTGCCAGCAGCCCGCACACAGATACGCAGTATTTT. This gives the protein CASSPHTDTQYF.

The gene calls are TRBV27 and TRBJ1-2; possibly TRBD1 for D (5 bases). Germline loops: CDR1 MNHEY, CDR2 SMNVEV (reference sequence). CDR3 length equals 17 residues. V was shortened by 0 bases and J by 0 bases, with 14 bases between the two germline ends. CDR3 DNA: TGTGCCAGCAGTTTATCGATTCAGAGGGGCGCTAACTATGGCTACACCTTC. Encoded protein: CASSLSIQRGANYGYTF.

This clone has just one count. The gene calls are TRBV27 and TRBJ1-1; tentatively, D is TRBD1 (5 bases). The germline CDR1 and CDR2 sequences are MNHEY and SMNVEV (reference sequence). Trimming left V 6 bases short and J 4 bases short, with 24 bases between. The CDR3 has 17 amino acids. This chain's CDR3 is CASSHRPSGPGGTEAFF. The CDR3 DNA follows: TGTGCCAGCAGCCATAGGCCCTCGGGACCGGGAGGCACTGAAGCTTTCTTT.

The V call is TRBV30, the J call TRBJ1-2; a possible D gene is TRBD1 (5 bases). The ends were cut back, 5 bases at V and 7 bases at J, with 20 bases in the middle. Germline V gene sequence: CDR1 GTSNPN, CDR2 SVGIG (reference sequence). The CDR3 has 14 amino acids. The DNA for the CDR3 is TGTGCCTGGGTGGTGTGGGGGACCCCCGGTGGCTACACCTTC. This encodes CAWVVWGTPGGYTF.

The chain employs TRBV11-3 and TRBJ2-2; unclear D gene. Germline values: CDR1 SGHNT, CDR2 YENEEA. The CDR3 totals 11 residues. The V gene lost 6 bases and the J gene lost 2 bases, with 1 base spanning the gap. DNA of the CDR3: TGTGCCAGCAGTAACACCGGGGAGCTGTTTTTT. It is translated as CASSNTGELFF.

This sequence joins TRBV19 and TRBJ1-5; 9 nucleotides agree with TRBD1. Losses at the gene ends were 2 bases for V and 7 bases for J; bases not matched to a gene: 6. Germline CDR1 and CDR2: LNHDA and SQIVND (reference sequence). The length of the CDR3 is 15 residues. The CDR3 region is CASSIRDRVGQPQHF. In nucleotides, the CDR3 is TGTGCCAGTAGTATAAGGGACAGGGTAGGGCAGCCCCAGCATTTT. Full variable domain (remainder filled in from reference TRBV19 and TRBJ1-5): DGGITQSPKYLFRKEGQNVTLSCEQNLNHDAMYWYRQDPGQGLRLIYYSQIVNDFQKGDIAEGYSVSREKKESFPLTVTSAQKNPTAFYLCASSIRDRVGQPQHFGDGTRLSIL.

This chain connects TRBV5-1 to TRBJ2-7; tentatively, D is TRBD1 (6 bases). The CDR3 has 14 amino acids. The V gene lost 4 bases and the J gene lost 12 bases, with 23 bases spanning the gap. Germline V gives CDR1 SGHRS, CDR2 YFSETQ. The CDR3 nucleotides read TGCGCCAGCAGCCCCTCCCTAGGACAGCCTTCTTCGTACTTC. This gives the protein CASSPSLGQPSSYF.

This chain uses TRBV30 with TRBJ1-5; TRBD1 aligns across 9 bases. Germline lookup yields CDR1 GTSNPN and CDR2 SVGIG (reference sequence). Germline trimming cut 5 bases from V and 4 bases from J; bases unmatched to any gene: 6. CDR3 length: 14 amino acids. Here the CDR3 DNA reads TGTGCCTGGGACCCGGGACAGGGTAATCAGCCCCAGCATTTT. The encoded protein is CAWDPGQGNQPQHF. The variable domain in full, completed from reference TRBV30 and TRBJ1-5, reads SQTIHQWPATLVQPVGSPLSLECTVEGTSNPNLYWYRQAAGRGLQLLFYSVGIGQISSEVPQNLSASRPQDRQFILSSKKLLLSDSGFYLCAWDPGQGNQPQHFGDGTRLSIL.

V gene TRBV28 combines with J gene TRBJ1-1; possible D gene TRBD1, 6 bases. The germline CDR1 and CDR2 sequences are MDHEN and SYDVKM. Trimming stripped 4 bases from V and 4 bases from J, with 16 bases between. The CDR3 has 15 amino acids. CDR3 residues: CASSSASLGATEAFF. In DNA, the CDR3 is TGTGCCAGCAGTTCAGCCTCACTGGGGGCCACTGAAGCTTTCTTT.

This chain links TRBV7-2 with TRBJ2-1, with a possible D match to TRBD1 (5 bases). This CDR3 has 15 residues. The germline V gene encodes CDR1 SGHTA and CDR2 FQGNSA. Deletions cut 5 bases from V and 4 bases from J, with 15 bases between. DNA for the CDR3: TGTGCCAGCAGCCTACCCCCCGCAGGGTACAATGAGCAGTTCTTC. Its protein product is CASSLPPAGYNEQFF.

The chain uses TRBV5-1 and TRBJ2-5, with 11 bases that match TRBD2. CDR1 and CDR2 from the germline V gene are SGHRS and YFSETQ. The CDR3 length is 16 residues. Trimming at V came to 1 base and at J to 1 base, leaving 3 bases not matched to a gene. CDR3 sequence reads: CASSLSGTSGQETQYF. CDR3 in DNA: TGCGCCAGCAGCTTGTCCGGGACTAGCGGCCAAGAGACCCAGTACTTC.

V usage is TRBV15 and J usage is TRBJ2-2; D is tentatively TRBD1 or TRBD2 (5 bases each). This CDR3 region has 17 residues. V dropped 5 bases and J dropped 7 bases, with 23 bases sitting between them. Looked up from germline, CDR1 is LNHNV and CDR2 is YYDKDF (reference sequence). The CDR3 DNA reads TGTGCCACCAGCGGAGTTTTCGATTGGGGGAGAGGCGGGGAGCTGTTTTTT. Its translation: CATSGVFDWGRGGELFF.

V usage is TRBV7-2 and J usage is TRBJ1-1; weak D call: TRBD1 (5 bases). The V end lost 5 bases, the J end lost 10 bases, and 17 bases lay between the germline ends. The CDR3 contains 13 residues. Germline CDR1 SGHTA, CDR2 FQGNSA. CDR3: CASSTQGGVVAFF. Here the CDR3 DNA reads TGTGCCAGCAGCACTCAGGGTGGGGTAGTAGCTTTCTTT.

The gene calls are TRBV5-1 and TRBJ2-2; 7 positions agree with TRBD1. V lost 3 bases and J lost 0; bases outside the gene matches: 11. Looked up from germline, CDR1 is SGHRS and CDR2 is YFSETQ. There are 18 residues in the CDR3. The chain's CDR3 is CASSSPVRQGANTGELFF. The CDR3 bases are TGCGCCAGCAGCTCCCCCGTCAGACAGGGCGCGAACACCGGGGAGCTGTTTTTT.

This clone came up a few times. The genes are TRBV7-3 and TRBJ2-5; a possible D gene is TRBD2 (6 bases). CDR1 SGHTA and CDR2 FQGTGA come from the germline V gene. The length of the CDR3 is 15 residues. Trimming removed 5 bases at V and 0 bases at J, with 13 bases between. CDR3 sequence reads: CASSHGTSNQETQYF. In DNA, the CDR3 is TGTGCCAGCAGCCACGGGACTTCGAACCAAGAGACCCAGTACTTC.

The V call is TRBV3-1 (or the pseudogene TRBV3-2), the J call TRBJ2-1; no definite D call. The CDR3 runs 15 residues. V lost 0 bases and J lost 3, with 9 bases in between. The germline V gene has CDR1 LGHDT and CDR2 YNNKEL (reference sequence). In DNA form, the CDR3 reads TGTGCCAGCAGCCAAGATCAGAACAGCTACAATGAGCAGTTCTTC. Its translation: CASSQDQNSYNEQFF.

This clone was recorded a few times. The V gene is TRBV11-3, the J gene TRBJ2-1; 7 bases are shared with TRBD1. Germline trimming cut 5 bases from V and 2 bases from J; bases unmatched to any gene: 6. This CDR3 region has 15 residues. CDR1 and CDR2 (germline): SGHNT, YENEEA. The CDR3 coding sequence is TGTGCCAGCAGCCCATGGGACAGAACCTACAATGAGCAGTTCTTC. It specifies CASSPWDRTYNEQFF.

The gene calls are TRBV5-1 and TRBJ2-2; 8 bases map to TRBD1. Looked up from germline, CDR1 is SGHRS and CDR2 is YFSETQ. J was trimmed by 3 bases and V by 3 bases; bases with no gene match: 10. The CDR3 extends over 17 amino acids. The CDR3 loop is CASSSPDRQGYTGELFF. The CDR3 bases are TGCGCCAGCAGCTCCCCGGATCGACAGGGGTACACCGGGGAGCTGTTTTTT.

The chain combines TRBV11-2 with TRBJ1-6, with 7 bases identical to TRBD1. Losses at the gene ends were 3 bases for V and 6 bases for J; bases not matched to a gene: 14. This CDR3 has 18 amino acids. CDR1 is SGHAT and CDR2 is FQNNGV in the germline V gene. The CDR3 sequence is CASSFDSGGTWGNSPLHF. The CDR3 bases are TGTGCCAGCAGCTTCGACTCAGGGGGGACATGGGGTAATTCACCCCTCCACTTT. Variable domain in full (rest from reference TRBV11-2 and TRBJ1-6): EAGVAQSPRYKIIEKRQSVAFWCNPISGHATLYWYQQILGQGPKLLIQFQNNGVVDDSQLPKDRFSAERLKGVDSTLKIQPAKLEDSAVYLCASSFDSGGTWGNSPLHFGNGTRLTVT.

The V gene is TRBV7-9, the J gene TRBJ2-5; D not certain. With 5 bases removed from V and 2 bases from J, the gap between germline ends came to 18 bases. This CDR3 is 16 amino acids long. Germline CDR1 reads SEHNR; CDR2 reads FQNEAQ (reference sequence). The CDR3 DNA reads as TGTGCCAGCAGCACCCGTCTTAACGAGCCGCAAGAGACCCAGTACTTC. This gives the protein CASSTRLNEPQETQYF.

The CDR3 nucleotides are TGTGCCAGCAGCCATAGACAGGGCGGGAACACTGAAGCTTTCTTT. Protein product: CASSHRQGGNTEAFF. The chain recombines TRBV3-1 (or the pseudogene TRBV3-2) with TRBJ1-1, with 7 bases fitting TRBD1. V was pared by 3 bases and J by 1 base, with 5 bases of the junction left unmatched. The CDR3 spans 15 residues. In germline, CDR1 is LGHDT, CDR2 YNNKEL (reference sequence).

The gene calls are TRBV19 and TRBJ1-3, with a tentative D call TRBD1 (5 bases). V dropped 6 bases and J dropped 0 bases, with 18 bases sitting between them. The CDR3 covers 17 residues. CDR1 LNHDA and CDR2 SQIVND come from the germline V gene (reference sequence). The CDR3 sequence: CASRPIRGDLSGNTIYF. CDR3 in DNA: TGTGCCAGTAGGCCCATTCGTGGGGACCTCTCTGGAAACACCATATATTTT.

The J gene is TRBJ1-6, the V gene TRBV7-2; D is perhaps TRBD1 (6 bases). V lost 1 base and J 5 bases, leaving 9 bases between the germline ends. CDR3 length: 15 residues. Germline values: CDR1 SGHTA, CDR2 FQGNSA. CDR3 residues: CASSLEGTNNSPLHF. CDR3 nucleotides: TGTGCCAGCAGCTTAGAAGGGACAAATAATTCACCCCTCCACTTT.